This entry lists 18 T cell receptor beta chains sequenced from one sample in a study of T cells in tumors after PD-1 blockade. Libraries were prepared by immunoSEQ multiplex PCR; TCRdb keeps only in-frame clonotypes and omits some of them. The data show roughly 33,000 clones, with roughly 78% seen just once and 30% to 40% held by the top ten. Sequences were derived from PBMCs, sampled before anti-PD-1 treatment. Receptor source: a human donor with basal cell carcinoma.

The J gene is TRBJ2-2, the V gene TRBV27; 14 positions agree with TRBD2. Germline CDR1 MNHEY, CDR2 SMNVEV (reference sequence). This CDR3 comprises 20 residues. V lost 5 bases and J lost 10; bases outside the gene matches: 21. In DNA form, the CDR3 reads TGTGCCAGCAGTACCCCCGGGACTAGCGGGAGTTTTTCCACCCTAAAGGAGCTGTTTTTT. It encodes CASSTPGTSGSFSTLKELFF.

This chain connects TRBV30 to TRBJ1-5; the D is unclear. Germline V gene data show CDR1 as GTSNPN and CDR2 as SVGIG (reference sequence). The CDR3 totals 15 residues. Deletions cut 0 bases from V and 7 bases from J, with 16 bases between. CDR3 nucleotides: TGTGCCTGGAGTGTAAGGGCCGGCTCGGGACAGCCCCAGCATTTT. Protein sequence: CAWSVRAGSGQPQHF. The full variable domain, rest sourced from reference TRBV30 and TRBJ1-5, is SQTIHQWPATLVQPVGSPLSLECTVEGTSNPNLYWYRQAAGRGLQLLFYSVGIGQISSEVPQNLSASRPQDRQFILSSKKLLLSDSGFYLCAWSVRAGSGQPQHFGDGTRLSIL.

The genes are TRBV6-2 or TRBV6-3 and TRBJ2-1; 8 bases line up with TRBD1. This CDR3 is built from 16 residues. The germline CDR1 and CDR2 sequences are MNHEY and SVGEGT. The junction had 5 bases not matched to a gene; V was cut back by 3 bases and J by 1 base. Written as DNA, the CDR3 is TGTGCCAGCAGTTATATAGGGGACAGGTCCTACAATGAGCAGTTCTTC. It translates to CASSYIGDRSYNEQFF.

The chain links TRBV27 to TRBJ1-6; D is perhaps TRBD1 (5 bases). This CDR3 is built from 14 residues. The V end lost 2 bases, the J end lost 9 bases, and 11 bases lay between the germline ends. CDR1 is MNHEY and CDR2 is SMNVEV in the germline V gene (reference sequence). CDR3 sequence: CASSLMGPTSPLHF. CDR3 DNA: TGTGCCAGCAGTTTAATGGGACCAACTTCACCCCTCCACTTT.

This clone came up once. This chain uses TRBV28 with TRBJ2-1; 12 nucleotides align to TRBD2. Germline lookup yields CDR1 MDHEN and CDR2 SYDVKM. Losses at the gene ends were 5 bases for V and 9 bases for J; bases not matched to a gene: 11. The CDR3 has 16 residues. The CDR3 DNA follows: TGTGCCAGCAGTCTCCTGACTAGCGGGGGCCAAGTTGAGCAGTTCTTC. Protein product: CASSLLTSGGQVEQFF.

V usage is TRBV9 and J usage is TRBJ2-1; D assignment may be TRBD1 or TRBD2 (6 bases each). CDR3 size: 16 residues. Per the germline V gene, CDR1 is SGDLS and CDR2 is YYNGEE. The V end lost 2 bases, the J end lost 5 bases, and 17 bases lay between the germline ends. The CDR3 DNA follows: TGTGCCAGCAGCGTTCAACTAGCAGGGGTTGACAATGAGCAGTTCTTC. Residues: CASSVQLAGVDNEQFF.

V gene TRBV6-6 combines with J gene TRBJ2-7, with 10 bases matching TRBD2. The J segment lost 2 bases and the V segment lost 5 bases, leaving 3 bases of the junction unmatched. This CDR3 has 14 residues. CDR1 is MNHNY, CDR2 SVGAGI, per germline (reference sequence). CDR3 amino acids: CASSTSGAAYEQYF. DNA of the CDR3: TGTGCCAGCAGTACTAGCGGGGCGGCCTACGAGCAGTACTTC.

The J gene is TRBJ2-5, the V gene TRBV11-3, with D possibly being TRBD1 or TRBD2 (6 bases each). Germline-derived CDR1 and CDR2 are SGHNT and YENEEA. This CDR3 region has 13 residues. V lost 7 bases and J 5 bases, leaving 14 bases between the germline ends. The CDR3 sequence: CASTWGAGETQYF. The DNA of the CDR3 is TGTGCCAGCACGTGGGGGGCTGGGGAGACCCAGTACTTC.

The CDR3 sequence: CASSMERGRTDTQYF. CDR3 DNA sequence: TGTGCCAGTAGTATGGAGCGGGGGCGCACAGATACGCAGTATTTT. The chain joins TRBV19 to TRBJ2-3, with 8 positions matching TRBD2. The CDR3 sequence is 15 residues long. The V and J ends lost 3 bases and 1 base, in that order; junction bases with no gene match: 3. The germline V gene encodes CDR1 LNHDA and CDR2 SQIVND (reference sequence).

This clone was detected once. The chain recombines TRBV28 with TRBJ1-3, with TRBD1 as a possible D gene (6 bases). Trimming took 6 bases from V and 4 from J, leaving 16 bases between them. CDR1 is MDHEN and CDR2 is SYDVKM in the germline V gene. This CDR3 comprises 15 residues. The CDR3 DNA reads TGTGCCAGCAGCCCCACAGGGCCAGGGGGAAACACCATATATTTT. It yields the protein CASSPTGPGGNTIYF. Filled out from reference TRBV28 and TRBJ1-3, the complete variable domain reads DVKVTQSSRYLVKRTGEKVFLECVQDMDHENMFWYRQDPGLGLRLIYFSYDVKMKEKGDIPEGYSVSREKKERFSLILESASTNQTSMYLCASSPTGPGGNTIYFGEGSWLTVV.

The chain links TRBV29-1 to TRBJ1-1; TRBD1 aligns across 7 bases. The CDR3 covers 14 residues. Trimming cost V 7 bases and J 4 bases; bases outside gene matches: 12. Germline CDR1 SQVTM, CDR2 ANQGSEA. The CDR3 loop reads CSGQGTGVGTEAFF. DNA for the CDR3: TGCAGCGGACAGGGTACAGGAGTCGGCACTGAAGCTTTCTTT. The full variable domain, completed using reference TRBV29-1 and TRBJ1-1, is SAVISQKPSRDICQRGTSLTIQCQVDSQVTMMFWYRQQPGQSLTLIATANQGSEATYESGFVIDKFPISRPNLTFSTLTVSNMSPEDSSIYLCSGQGTGVGTEAFFGQGTRLTVV.

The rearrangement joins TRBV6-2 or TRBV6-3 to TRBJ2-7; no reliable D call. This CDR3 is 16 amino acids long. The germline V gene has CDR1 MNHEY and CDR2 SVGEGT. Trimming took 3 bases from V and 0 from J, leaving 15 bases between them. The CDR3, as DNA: TGTGCCAGCAGTTATAGGCAGATTACGACCTCCTACGAGCAGTACTTC. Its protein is CASSYRQITTSYEQYF.

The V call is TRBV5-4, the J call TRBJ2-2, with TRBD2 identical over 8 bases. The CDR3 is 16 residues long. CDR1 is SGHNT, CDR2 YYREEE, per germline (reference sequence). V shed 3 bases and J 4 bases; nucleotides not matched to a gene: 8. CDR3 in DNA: TGTGCCAGCAGCTCCGGAGCGGGGGCGGGCACCGGGGAGCTGTTTTTT. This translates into CASSSGAGAGTGELFF.

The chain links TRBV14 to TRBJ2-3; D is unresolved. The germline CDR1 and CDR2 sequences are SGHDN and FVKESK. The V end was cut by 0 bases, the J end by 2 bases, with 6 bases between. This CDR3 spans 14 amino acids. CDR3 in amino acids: CASSQDRNTDTQYF. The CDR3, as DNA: TGTGCCAGCAGCCAAGACAGAAACACAGATACGCAGTATTTT. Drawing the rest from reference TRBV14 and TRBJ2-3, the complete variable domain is EAGVTQFPSHSVIEKGQTVTLRCDPISGHDNLYWYRRVMGKEIKFLLHFVKESKQDESGMPNNRFLAERTGGTYSTLKVQPAELEDSGVYFCASSQDRNTDTQYFGPGTRLTVL.

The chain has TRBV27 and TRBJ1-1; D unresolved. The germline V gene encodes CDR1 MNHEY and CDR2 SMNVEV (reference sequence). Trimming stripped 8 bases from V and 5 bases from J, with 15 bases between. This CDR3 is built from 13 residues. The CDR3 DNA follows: TGTGCCAGCTCCGGACCGGGGAAAACTGAAGCTTTCTTT. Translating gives CASSGPGKTEAFF.

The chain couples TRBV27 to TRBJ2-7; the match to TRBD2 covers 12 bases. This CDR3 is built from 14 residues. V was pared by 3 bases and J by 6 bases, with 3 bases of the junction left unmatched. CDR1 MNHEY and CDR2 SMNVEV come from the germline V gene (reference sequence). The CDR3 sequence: CASSFLAGGLEQYF. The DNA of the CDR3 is TGTGCCAGCAGTTTCCTAGCGGGAGGGCTCGAGCAGTACTTC.

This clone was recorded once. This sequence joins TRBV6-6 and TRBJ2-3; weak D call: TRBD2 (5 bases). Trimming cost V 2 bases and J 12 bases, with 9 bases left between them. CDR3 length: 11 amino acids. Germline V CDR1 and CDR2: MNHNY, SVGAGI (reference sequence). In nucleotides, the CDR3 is TGTGCCAGCAGTTACAGCCGGGGACAGTATTTT. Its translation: CASSYSRGQYF.

The CDR3 nucleotides read TGTGCCAGCAGTTACTCTGGGGGTCAGGAAAAACTGTTTTTT. Amino acid sequence: CASSYSGGQEKLFF. The chain carries TRBV6-6 and TRBJ1-4, with D possibly being TRBD1 (5 bases). The CDR3 covers 14 residues. Deletions cut 0 bases from V and 8 bases from J, with 10 bases between. The V gene's germline CDR1 is MNHNY and CDR2 SVGAGI (reference sequence).